This is a list of T cell receptor beta chains from one sample in a study of T-cell reconstitution after alpha-beta-depleted transplantation in children. One entry per CDR3 protein results from TCRdb running MiXCR on the PCR reads. The sample lists around 800,000 distinct CDR3 sequences; roughly 15% were seen once. This specimen consisted of PBMCs, mostly from graft donor cells, obtained 360 days after TCRalphabeta/CD19-depleted stem cell transplant. These receptors came from a male patient between 5 and 17 years old who had a stem cell transplant for acute lymphoblastic leukemia, so the T cells may come from the graft donor. CDR3s include the opening cysteine and the closing phenylalanine or tryptophan. The order of the fields is V gene, CDR3 length, D gene, J gene, clone size, CDR3 DNA, CDR3 protein. A D gene is named only where the DNA matches it firmly. Only some rows state a clone size, as once, few, many or a class for expanded clones.

V gene: TRBV7-8; CDR3 length: 17; D gene: -; J gene: TRBJ1-5; clone size: few; CDR3 DNA: TGTGCCAGCAGCTTAGAACATGCTGCTTATAGCAATCAGCCCCAGCATTTT; CDR3 protein: CASSLEHAAYSNQPQHF
V gene: TRBV12-3/TRBV12-4; CDR3 length: 12; D gene: -; J gene: TRBJ2-3; clone size: -; CDR3 DNA: TGTGCCAGCATCTCCAGCTCAGATACGCAGTATTTT; CDR3 protein: CASISSSDTQYF
V gene: TRBV5-1; CDR3 length: 15; D gene: TRBD2; J gene: TRBJ2-1; clone size: -; CDR3 DNA: TGCGCCAGCAGCTTGGCAGCGGGAGGCGGCAATGAGCAGTTCTTC; CDR3 protein: CASSLAAGGGNEQFF
V gene: TRBV4-1; CDR3 length: 17; D gene: -; J gene: TRBJ1-6; clone size: few; CDR3 DNA: TGCGCCAGCAGCCAAGATTTCGGCCCGACGACTGGTTCACCCCTCCACTTT; CDR3 protein: CASSQDFGPTTGSPLHF
V gene: TRBV19; CDR3 length: 15; D gene: TRBD2; J gene: TRBJ2-1; clone size: -; CDR3 DNA: TGTGCCAGTAGTGCTGCTAGCGGGAGGTTTAATGAGCAGTTCTTC; CDR3 protein: CASSAASGRFNEQFF
V gene: TRBV24-1; CDR3 length: 17; D gene: -; J gene: TRBJ2-1; clone size: -; CDR3 DNA: TGTGCCACCAGTGATTTAGGGGGGCGAGGGAACTACAATGAGCAGTTCTTC; CDR3 protein: CATSDLGGRGNYNEQFF
V gene: TRBV5-1; CDR3 length: 15; D gene: -; J gene: TRBJ2-2; clone size: -; CDR3 DNA: TGCGCCAGCAGCTTCGAGAAGGGGGACACCGGGGAGCTGTTTTTT; CDR3 protein: CASSFEKGDTGELFF
V gene: TRBV20-1; CDR3 length: 16; D gene: TRBD1; J gene: TRBJ2-3; clone size: -; CDR3 DNA: TGCAGTGCTAGAGTATTTGGGACAGGGGCCCCAGATACGCAGTATTTT; CDR3 protein: CSARVFGTGAPDTQYF
V gene: TRBV12-3/TRBV12-4; CDR3 length: 16; D gene: -; J gene: TRBJ2-3; clone size: -; CDR3 DNA: TGTGCCAGCAATTTGGGGTGGGGGAGTCGGACAGATACGCAGTATTTT; CDR3 protein: CASNLGWGSRTDTQYF
V gene: TRBV7-9; CDR3 length: 15; D gene: -; J gene: TRBJ1-4; clone size: -; CDR3 DNA: TGTGCCAGCAGCCCCGGACCCCCGGGTGAGGAAAAACTGTTTTTT; CDR3 protein: CASSPGPPGEEKLFF
V gene: TRBV25-1; CDR3 length: 15; D gene: -; J gene: TRBJ2-2; clone size: -; CDR3 DNA: TGTGCCAGCAGTGGGACGGTCCCGAACACCGGGGAGCTGTTTTTT; CDR3 protein: CASSGTVPNTGELFF
V gene: TRBV7-2; CDR3 length: 13; D gene: -; J gene: TRBJ2-3; clone size: few; CDR3 DNA: TGTGCCAGCAGGGATAGCGGCATATATACGCAGTATTTT; CDR3 protein: CASRDSGIYTQYF
V gene: TRBV7-6; CDR3 length: 17; D gene: -; J gene: TRBJ2-6; clone size: -; CDR3 DNA: TGTGCCAGCAGCTTTGGGACCTACTTCTCTGGGGCCAACGTCCTGACTTTC; CDR3 protein: CASSFGTYFSGANVLTF
V gene: TRBV6-1; CDR3 length: 17; D gene: TRBD2; J gene: TRBJ2-1; clone size: -; CDR3 DNA: TGTGCCAGCAGTGAAGGGTCTGCGGGAGGGCCTTACAATGAGCAGTTCTTC; CDR3 protein: CASSEGSAGGPYNEQFF
V gene: TRBV3-1; CDR3 length: 17; D gene: TRBD2; J gene: TRBJ2-5; clone size: -; CDR3 DNA: TGTGCCAGCAGCCAAGAAGGGGGACTAGCGGACCAAGAGACCCAGTACTTC; CDR3 protein: CASSQEGGLADQETQYF
V gene: TRBV12-3/TRBV12-4; CDR3 length: 16; D gene: TRBD2; J gene: TRBJ2-7; clone size: -; CDR3 DNA: TGTGCCAGCAGTTCCACCCGAGCGGGAGGGCCATGGGAGCAGTACTTC; CDR3 protein: CASSSTRAGGPWEQYF
V gene: TRBV29-1; CDR3 length: 13; D gene: TRBD1; J gene: TRBJ2-1; clone size: many; CDR3 DNA: TGCAGCGTAGCCGGGACAGTAAGGAATGAGCAGTTCTTC; CDR3 protein: CSVAGTVRNEQFF
V gene: TRBV7-7; CDR3 length: 15; D gene: -; J gene: TRBJ2-5; clone size: -; CDR3 DNA: TGTGCCAGCAGACGTTTAGCGGTGATACAAGAGACACAGTACTTC; CDR3 protein: CASRRLAVIQETQYF
V gene: TRBV10-3; CDR3 length: 16; D gene: TRBD2; J gene: TRBJ2-3; clone size: -; CDR3 DNA: TGTGCCATCGGGAAACCGGGACTAGCGGACGCAGATACGCAGTATTTT; CDR3 protein: CAIGKPGLADADTQYF
V gene: TRBV5-1; CDR3 length: 15; D gene: -; J gene: TRBJ2-3; clone size: -; CDR3 DNA: TGCGCCAGCAGCTTGGAGGGGTGGGACACAGATACGCAGTATTTT; CDR3 protein: CASSLEGWDTDTQYF
V gene: TRBV7-6; CDR3 length: 13; D gene: -; J gene: TRBJ1-1; clone size: -; CDR3 DNA: TGTGCCAGCAGCTTAGGAGTTACAGAGGAAGCTTTCTTT; CDR3 protein: CASSLGVTEEAFF
V gene: TRBV9; CDR3 length: 15; D gene: TRBD1; J gene: TRBJ1-2; clone size: few; CDR3 DNA: TGTGCCAGCAGCCCACAGGACAGGGCTAACTATGGCTACACCTTC; CDR3 protein: CASSPQDRANYGYTF
V gene: TRBV2; CDR3 length: 15; D gene: -; J gene: TRBJ2-7; clone size: few; CDR3 DNA: TGTGCCAGCAGTGAAGATGGTAGCGGAAGTTACGAGCAGTACTTC; CDR3 protein: CASSEDGSGSYEQYF
V gene: TRBV5-1; CDR3 length: 18; D gene: TRBD2; J gene: TRBJ2-2; clone size: -; CDR3 DNA: TGCGCCAGCAGCCGTCGCGGGACTAGCGGGAACCGAGGCGGGGAGCTGTTTTTT; CDR3 protein: CASSRRGTSGNRGGELFF
V gene: TRBV15; CDR3 length: 17; D gene: TRBD1; J gene: TRBJ2-4; clone size: -; CDR3 DNA: TGTGCCACCAGCAATCCCGGGACAGTCGGAACCAAAAACATTCAGTACTTC; CDR3 protein: CATSNPGTVGTKNIQYF
V gene: TRBV12-3/TRBV12-4; CDR3 length: 13; D gene: -; J gene: TRBJ1-1; clone size: -; CDR3 DNA: TGTGCCAGCATCCGAGTGGGGAACACTGAAGCTTTCTTT; CDR3 protein: CASIRVGNTEAFF
V gene: TRBV3-1; CDR3 length: 15; D gene: TRBD2; J gene: TRBJ2-5; clone size: few; CDR3 DNA: TGTGCCAGCAGTATCGAAGCGGGAGCACTGGAGACCCAGTACTTC; CDR3 protein: CASSIEAGALETQYF
V gene: TRBV5-1; CDR3 length: 16; D gene: TRBD2; J gene: TRBJ2-1; clone size: -; CDR3 DNA: TGCGCCAGCAGCTTAACCGGGACTAGCGGGAACAATGAGCAGTTCTTC; CDR3 protein: CASSLTGTSGNNEQFF
V gene: TRBV20-1; CDR3 length: 12; D gene: TRBD2; J gene: TRBJ2-7; clone size: -; CDR3 DNA: TGCAGTGCTGCTAGCGGGGGTTGGGAGCAGTACTTC; CDR3 protein: CSAASGGWEQYF
V gene: TRBV12-3/TRBV12-4; CDR3 length: 17; D gene: -; J gene: TRBJ2-1; clone size: few; CDR3 DNA: TGTGCCAGCAGTCGGACAGGGGGCCTAGCGGGAGGCAATGAGCAGTTCTTC; CDR3 protein: CASSRTGGLAGGNEQFF
V gene: TRBV12-3/TRBV12-4; CDR3 length: 14; D gene: -; J gene: TRBJ2-7; clone size: few; CDR3 DNA: TGTGCCAGCACCCCTACCCTGGACTCCTACGAGCAGTACTTC; CDR3 protein: CASTPTLDSYEQYF
V gene: TRBV7-3; CDR3 length: 20; D gene: TRBD2; J gene: TRBJ2-1; clone size: -; CDR3 DNA: TGTGCCAGCAGCTTAAGGTCTGGGGGGACTAGCGGGAATGTTCACAATGAGCAGTTCTTC; CDR3 protein: CASSLRSGGTSGNVHNEQFF
V gene: TRBV5-1; CDR3 length: 12; D gene: TRBD1; J gene: TRBJ1-2; clone size: -; CDR3 DNA: TGCGCCAGCAAGACAGGGGGCTATGGCTACACCTTC; CDR3 protein: CASKTGGYGYTF
V gene: TRBV10-1; CDR3 length: 14; D gene: -; J gene: TRBJ2-2; clone size: few; CDR3 DNA: TGCGCCAGCAGTGGCCTGGTGGACACCGGGGAGCTGTTTTTT; CDR3 protein: CASSGLVDTGELFF
V gene: TRBV12-3/TRBV12-4; CDR3 length: 14; D gene: TRBD2; J gene: TRBJ2-1; clone size: many; CDR3 DNA: TGTGCCAGCAGTTTGAGTAGCGGGAGAAATGAGCAGTTCTTC; CDR3 protein: CASSLSSGRNEQFF
V gene: TRBV4-1; CDR3 length: 16; D gene: -; J gene: TRBJ2-7; clone size: many; CDR3 DNA: TGCGCCAGCAGCCGTCTTAGCAGCTTAGGGCTCTACGAGCAGTACTTC; CDR3 protein: CASSRLSSLGLYEQYF
V gene: TRBV29-1; CDR3 length: 12; D gene: -; J gene: TRBJ2-3; clone size: many; CDR3 DNA: TGCAGCGTTGAAGTTCATCCCGATACGCAGTATTTT; CDR3 protein: CSVEVHPDTQYF
V gene: TRBV5-1; CDR3 length: 13; D gene: TRBD1; J gene: TRBJ2-7; clone size: -; CDR3 DNA: TGCGCCAGCAGCTACGGACAGGGTGGAGTGCAGTACTTC; CDR3 protein: CASSYGQGGVQYF
V gene: TRBV6-2/TRBV6-3; CDR3 length: 17; D gene: TRBD2; J gene: TRBJ2-2; clone size: -; CDR3 DNA: TGTGCCAGCAGCCCACTAGCGGGAGGCCGGAACACCGGGGAGCTGTTTTTT; CDR3 protein: CASSPLAGGRNTGELFF
V gene: TRBV10-3; CDR3 length: 14; D gene: -; J gene: TRBJ2-3; clone size: few; CDR3 DNA: TGTGCCATCCGCACGTCCCTCAGCACAGATACGCAGTATTTT; CDR3 protein: CAIRTSLSTDTQYF
V gene: TRBV11-1; CDR3 length: 15; D gene: TRBD2; J gene: TRBJ2-5; clone size: few; CDR3 DNA: TGTGCCAGCAGCTTACTAGCGGGAGAGGAGGAGACCCAGTACTTC; CDR3 protein: CASSLLAGEEETQYF
V gene: TRBV2; CDR3 length: 14; D gene: TRBD2; J gene: TRBJ2-1; clone size: -; CDR3 DNA: TGTGCCAGCGAGCGGGAGCAGTCCTACAATGAGCAGTTCTTC; CDR3 protein: CASEREQSYNEQFF
V gene: TRBV6-5; CDR3 length: 16; D gene: -; J gene: TRBJ2-7; clone size: few; CDR3 DNA: TGTGCCAGCAGTTACCTGATGTGGAGGGGGGGCTACGAGCAGTACTTC; CDR3 protein: CASSYLMWRGGYEQYF
V gene: TRBV7-8; CDR3 length: 15; D gene: -; J gene: TRBJ1-1; clone size: few; CDR3 DNA: TGTGCCAGCGTTGGGACTGTGGGGCCGGACACTGAAGCTTTCTTT; CDR3 protein: CASVGTVGPDTEAFF
V gene: TRBV7-9; CDR3 length: 14; D gene: -; J gene: TRBJ1-4; clone size: -; CDR3 DNA: TGTGCCAGCAGCTTAGCCCCGAAGGGGGAAAAACTGTTTTTT; CDR3 protein: CASSLAPKGEKLFF
V gene: TRBV20-1; CDR3 length: 14; D gene: TRBD2; J gene: TRBJ2-7; clone size: few; CDR3 DNA: TGCAGTGCTAGAGAGCTAGCGGCGACCTACGAGCAGTACTTC; CDR3 protein: CSARELAATYEQYF
V gene: TRBV9; CDR3 length: 12; D gene: -; J gene: TRBJ2-7; clone size: few; CDR3 DNA: TGTGCCAGCAGCGACGACGGTTACGAGCAGTACTTC; CDR3 protein: CASSDDGYEQYF
V gene: TRBV24-1; CDR3 length: 15; D gene: TRBD1; J gene: TRBJ2-7; clone size: few; CDR3 DNA: TGTGCCACCAGTGCCTCCGGGACAGGGGGTTACGAGCAGTACTTC; CDR3 protein: CATSASGTGGYEQYF
V gene: TRBV7-3; CDR3 length: 16; D gene: TRBD2; J gene: TRBJ2-3; clone size: few; CDR3 DNA: TGTGCCAGCAGCGGAGAAGCGGGAGTCAGGGGAGATACGCAGTATTTT; CDR3 protein: CASSGEAGVRGDTQYF
V gene: TRBV29-1; CDR3 length: 17; D gene: TRBD2; J gene: TRBJ2-7; clone size: many; CDR3 DNA: TGCAGCGTTGAAGGGGGACCGGGACTAGCGACCTCGGGGGAGCAGTACTTC; CDR3 protein: CSVEGGPGLATSGEQYF
V gene: TRBV20-1; CDR3 length: 13; D gene: TRBD1; J gene: TRBJ1-2; clone size: -; CDR3 DNA: TGCAGTGCTAGCCCTGGACAGGGCAGCGGCTACACCTTC; CDR3 protein: CSASPGQGSGYTF
V gene: TRBV15; CDR3 length: 16; D gene: TRBD2; J gene: TRBJ2-5; clone size: -; CDR3 DNA: TGTGCCACCAGCCTCAGCGGGAGGGCCTCCCAAGAGACCCAGTACTTC; CDR3 protein: CATSLSGRASQETQYF
V gene: TRBV5-1; CDR3 length: 14; D gene: -; J gene: TRBJ2-1; clone size: -; CDR3 DNA: TGCGCCAGCAGCTTGAGGGGCCGGGACCTAGAGCAGTTCTTC; CDR3 protein: CASSLRGRDLEQFF
V gene: TRBV29-1; CDR3 length: 16; D gene: TRBD1; J gene: TRBJ2-1; clone size: -; CDR3 DNA: TGCAGCGTTGAAGACGGGCCGGGACAGGGTTACAATGAGCAGTTCTTC; CDR3 protein: CSVEDGPGQGYNEQFF
V gene: TRBV4-1; CDR3 length: 12; D gene: -; J gene: TRBJ2-2; clone size: many; CDR3 DNA: TGCGCCAGCAGCCAGGACACCGGGGAGCTGTTTTTT; CDR3 protein: CASSQDTGELFF
V gene: TRBV4-1; CDR3 length: 15; D gene: -; J gene: TRBJ2-7; clone size: few; CDR3 DNA: TGCGCCAGCAGCCGAAGGGACTTAACGTTACGGGAGCAGTACTTC; CDR3 protein: CASSRRDLTLREQYF
V gene: TRBV4-1; CDR3 length: 16; D gene: -; J gene: TRBJ2-3; clone size: few; CDR3 DNA: TGCGCCAGCAGCCAATTGCGGGGAGTGAGGACAGATACGCAGTATTTT; CDR3 protein: CASSQLRGVRTDTQYF
V gene: TRBV18; CDR3 length: 16; D gene: TRBD2; J gene: TRBJ2-7; clone size: few; CDR3 DNA: TGTGCCAGCTCACCAGCCGGGACTATGAGCTCCTACGAGCAGTACTTC; CDR3 protein: CASSPAGTMSSYEQYF
V gene: TRBV12-3/TRBV12-4; CDR3 length: 13; D gene: -; J gene: TRBJ2-7; clone size: -; CDR3 DNA: TGTGCCAGCAGAGGCCTAAGCGCAGGCGAGCAGTACTTC; CDR3 protein: CASRGLSAGEQYF
V gene: TRBV7-8; CDR3 length: 17; D gene: -; J gene: TRBJ2-2; clone size: -; CDR3 DNA: TGTGCCAGCAGCCCAACTCGTGTACAGGGAAACACCGGGGAGCTGTTTTTT; CDR3 protein: CASSPTRVQGNTGELFF